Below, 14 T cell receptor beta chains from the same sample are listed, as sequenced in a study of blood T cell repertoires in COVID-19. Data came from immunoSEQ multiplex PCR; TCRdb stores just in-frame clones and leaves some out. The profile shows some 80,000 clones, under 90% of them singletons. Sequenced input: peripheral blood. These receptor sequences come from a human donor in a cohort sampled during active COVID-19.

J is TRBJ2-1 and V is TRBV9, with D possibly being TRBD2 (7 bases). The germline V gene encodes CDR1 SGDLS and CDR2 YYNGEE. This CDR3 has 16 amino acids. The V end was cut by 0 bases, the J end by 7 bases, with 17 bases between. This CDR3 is CASSVGPSGGGNEQFF. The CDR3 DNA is TGTGCCAGCAGCGTAGGGCCTAGCGGAGGGGGGAATGAGCAGTTCTTC.

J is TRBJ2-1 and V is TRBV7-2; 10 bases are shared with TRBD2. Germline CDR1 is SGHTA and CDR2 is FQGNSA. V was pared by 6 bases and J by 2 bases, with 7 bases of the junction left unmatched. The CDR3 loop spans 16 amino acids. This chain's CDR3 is CASSLAGDITYNEQFF. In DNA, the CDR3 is TGTGCCAGCAGTCTAGCGGGGGATATTACCTACAATGAGCAGTTCTTC. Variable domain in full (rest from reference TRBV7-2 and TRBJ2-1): GAGVSQSPSNKVTEKGKDVELRCDPISGHTALYWYRQSLGQGLEFLIYFQGNSAPDKSGLPSDRFSAERTGGSVSTLTIQRTQQEDSAVYLCASSLAGDITYNEQFFGPGTRLTVL.

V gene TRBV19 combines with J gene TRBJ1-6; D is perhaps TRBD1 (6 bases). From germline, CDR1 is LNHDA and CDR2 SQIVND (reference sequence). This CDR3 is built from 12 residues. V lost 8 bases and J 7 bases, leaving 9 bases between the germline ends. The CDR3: CASAQGNSPLHF. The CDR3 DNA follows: TGTGCCAGTGCACAGGGAAATTCACCCCTCCACTTT. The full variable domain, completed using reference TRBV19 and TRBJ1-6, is DGGITQSPKYLFRKEGQNVTLSCEQNLNHDAMYWYRQDPGQGLRLIYYSQIVNDFQKGDIAEGYSVSREKKESFPLTVTSAQKNPTAFYLCASAQGNSPLHFGNGTRLTVT.

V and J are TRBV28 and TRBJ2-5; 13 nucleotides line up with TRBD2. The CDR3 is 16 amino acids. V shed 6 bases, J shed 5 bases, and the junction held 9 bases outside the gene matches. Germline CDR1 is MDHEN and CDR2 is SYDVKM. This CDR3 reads CASSPWTSGRKETQYF. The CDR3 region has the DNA TGTGCCAGCAGCCCCTGGACTAGCGGGAGAAAGGAGACCCAGTACTTC.

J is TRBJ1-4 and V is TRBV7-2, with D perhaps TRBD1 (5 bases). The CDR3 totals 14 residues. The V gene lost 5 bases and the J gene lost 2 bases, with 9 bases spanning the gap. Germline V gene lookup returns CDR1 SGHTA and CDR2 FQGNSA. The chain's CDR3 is CASSAQGTNEKLFF. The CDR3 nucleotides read TGTGCCAGCAGCGCCCAGGGTACTAATGAAAAACTGTTTTTT.

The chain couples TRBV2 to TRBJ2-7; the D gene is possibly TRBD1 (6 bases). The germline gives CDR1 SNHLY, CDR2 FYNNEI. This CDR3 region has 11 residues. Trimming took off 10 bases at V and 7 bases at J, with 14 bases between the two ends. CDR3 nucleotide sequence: TGTGCCACCGCAGTAAGGGGGGAGCAGTACTTC. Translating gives CATAVRGEQYF.

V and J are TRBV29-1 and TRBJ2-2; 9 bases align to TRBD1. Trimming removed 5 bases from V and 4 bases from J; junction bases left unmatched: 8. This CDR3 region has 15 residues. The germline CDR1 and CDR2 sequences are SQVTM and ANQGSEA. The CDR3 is CSVLMRDRATGELFF. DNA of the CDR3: TGCAGCGTTTTAATGAGGGACAGGGCCACCGGGGAGCTGTTTTTT.

The CDR3 nucleotides are TGTGCCAGCAGCGAACTCTCCGGGACAGGGAGGAACACTGAAGCTTTCTTT. Protein product: CASSELSGTGRNTEAFF. V usage is TRBV5-5 and J usage is TRBJ1-1, with 9 bases matching TRBD1. The CDR3 has 17 amino acids. Per the germline V gene, CDR1 is SGHKS and CDR2 is YYEKEE (reference sequence). The V gene end was trimmed by 4 bases and the J gene end by 1 base; junction bases not matched to a gene: 11. The full variable domain, in which reference TRBV5-5 and TRBJ1-1 provide the parts outside the CDR3, is DAGVTQSPTHLIKTRGQQVTLRCSPISGHKSVSWYQQVLGQGPQFIFQYYEKEERGRGNFPDRFSARQFPNYSSELNVNALLLGDSALYLCASSELSGTGRNTEAFFGQGTRLTVV.

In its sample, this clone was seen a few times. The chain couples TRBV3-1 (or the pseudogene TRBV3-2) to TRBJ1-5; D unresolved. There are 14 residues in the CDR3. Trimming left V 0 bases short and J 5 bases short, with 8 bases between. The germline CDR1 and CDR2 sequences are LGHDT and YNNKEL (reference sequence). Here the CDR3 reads CASSQDSGYQPQHF. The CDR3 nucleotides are TGTGCCAGCAGCCAAGACAGCGGGTATCAGCCCCAGCATTTT.

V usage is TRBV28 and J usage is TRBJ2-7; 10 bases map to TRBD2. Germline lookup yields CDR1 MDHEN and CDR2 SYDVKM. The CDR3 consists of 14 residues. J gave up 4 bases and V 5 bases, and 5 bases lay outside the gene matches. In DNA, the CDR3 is TGTGCCAGCAGTGGGTCTAGCGGGAGTTACGAGCAGTACTTC. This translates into CASSGSSGSYEQYF.

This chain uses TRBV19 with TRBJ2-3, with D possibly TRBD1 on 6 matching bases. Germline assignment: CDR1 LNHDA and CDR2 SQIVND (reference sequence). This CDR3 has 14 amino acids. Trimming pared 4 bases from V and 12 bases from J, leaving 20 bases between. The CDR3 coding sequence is TGTGCCAGTAGTACCCGACAGGAAGATGTTAGTCAGTATTTT. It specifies CASSTRQEDVSQYF.

The CDR3 DNA reads as TGTGCCAGCAGCCTACGGGCGGGCACCGGGGAGCTGTTTTTT. It translates to CASSLRAGTGELFF. This chain uses TRBV9 with TRBJ2-2; possibly TRBD2 for D (5 bases). V was clipped by 4 bases and J by 4 bases, with 11 bases between them. The CDR3 spans 14 residues. The V gene's germline CDR1 is SGDLS and CDR2 YYNGEE.

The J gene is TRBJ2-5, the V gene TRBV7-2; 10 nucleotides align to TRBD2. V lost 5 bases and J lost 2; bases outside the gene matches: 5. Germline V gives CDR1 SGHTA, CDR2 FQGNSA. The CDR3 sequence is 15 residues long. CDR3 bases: TGTGCCAGCAGCCGGGGTAGCGGGGGGCAAGAGACCCAGTACTTC. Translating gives CASSRGSGGQETQYF.

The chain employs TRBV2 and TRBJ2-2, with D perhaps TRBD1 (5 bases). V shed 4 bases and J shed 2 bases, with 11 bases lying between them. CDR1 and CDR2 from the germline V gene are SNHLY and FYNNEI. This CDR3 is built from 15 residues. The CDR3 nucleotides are TGTGCCAGCAGTGCAGGGTCATTTAACACCGGGGAGCTGTTTTTT. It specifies CASSAGSFNTGELFF.